One and the same sample provided the 23 T cell receptor beta chains below, sequenced in a study of regulatory T cells in long-lasting Graves disease. Construction of TCR beta libraries relied on iRepertoire HTBI primers and on Arm-PCR targeting CDR3 regions. TCRdb processed the multiplex PCR reads anew with MiXCR; each CDR3 protein has one entry. Found here are approximately 500,000 distinct CDR3 sequences, about a fifth of them singletons; the top ten hold 6.5% to 9%. Described time point: persistent/refractory GD, antithyroid drugs over 5 years with positive TRAb. Construction of the TCR library relied on RNA isolated from PBMCs. The sample in question was peripheral blood mononuclear cells (PBMCs), obtained when the disease was refractory, from a patient treated with antithyroid drugs. The source of these receptors is a female donor with Graves disease.

This clonotype was counted ten times or more. The CDR3, as DNA: TGTGCCAGCAGAACCGGACAGGGGGATCAGCCCCAGCATTTT. As protein: CASRTGQGDQPQHF. The V and J genes are TRBV6-1 and TRBJ1-5; the match to TRBD1 covers 10 bases. This CDR3 contains 14 residues. Germline V lookup: CDR1 MNHNS, CDR2 SASEGT. V dropped 6 bases and J dropped 5; count of bases not matched to a gene: 4.

The chain combines TRBV24-1 with TRBJ2-7; TRBD2 might be the D (6 bases). Germline values: CDR1 KGHDR, CDR2 SFDVKD. This CDR3 has 13 amino acids. V dropped 2 bases and J dropped 5 bases, with 9 bases sitting between them. CDR3 in DNA: TGTGCCACCAGTGATTGGACGGGGGACGAGCAGTACTTC. Protein product: CATSDWTGDEQYF.

A few counts support this clonotype. This chain joins TRBV6-1 and TRBJ2-1; 12 bases map to TRBD2. With V trimmed by 6 bases and J by 6 bases, 9 bases remained unmatched. The CDR3 has 16 amino acids. Per the germline V gene, CDR1 is MNHNS and CDR2 is SASEGT. The CDR3 here is CASSRGLAGTFNEQFF. The CDR3 nucleotides read TGTGCCAGCAGCCGTGGACTAGCGGGGACCTTCAATGAGCAGTTCTTC.

This clonotype has ten or more counts. The chain employs TRBV11-2 and TRBJ1-2; possibly TRBD1 for D (5 bases). Trimming left V 5 bases short and J 6 bases short, with 16 bases between. Germline values: CDR1 SGHAT, CDR2 FQNNGV. This CDR3 spans 14 amino acids. CDR3 sequence reads: CASSHRTQPHGYTF. CDR3 nucleotides: TGTGCCAGCAGCCACCGGACACAACCCCATGGCTACACCTTC.

There are a few counts of this clonotype. The chain recombines TRBV20-1 with TRBJ2-7, with 11 positions matching TRBD2. Germline lookup yields CDR1 DFQATT and CDR2 SNEGSKA (reference sequence). Losses at the gene ends were 5 bases for V and 1 base for J; bases not matched to a gene: 10. This CDR3 is 16 amino acids long. The CDR3 DNA is TGCAGTGCTGATGGGCTAGCGGGAGGAAGATCCTACGAGCAGTACTTC. Encoded protein: CSADGLAGGRSYEQYF.

The V call is TRBV7-9, the J call TRBJ1-4, with unresolved D. V was trimmed by 8 bases and J by 5 bases, leaving 12 bases between them. The length of the CDR3 is 13 residues. CDR1 and CDR2 from the germline V gene are SEHNR and FQNEAQ (reference sequence). CDR3 sequence (DNA): TGTGCCAGCGGTCCCGATCCAAATGAAAAACTGTTTTTT. Protein sequence: CASGPDPNEKLFF.

The J gene is TRBJ2-3, the V gene TRBV13, with 10 nucleotides matching TRBD2. Losses at the gene ends were 2 bases for V and 2 bases for J; bases not matched to a gene: 4. The CDR3 sequence is 16 residues long. CDR1 PRHDT and CDR2 FYEKMQ come from the germline V gene (reference sequence). CDR3 sequence (DNA): TGTGCCAGCAGCTTAACACTAGCGGGACCCACAGATACGCAGTATTTT. Protein product: CASSLTLAGPTDTQYF.

In its sample, this clonotype was seen many times. This chain joins TRBV11-2 and TRBJ1-2; no reliable D call. V lost 4 bases and J 3 bases, leaving 18 bases between the germline ends. Germline assignment: CDR1 SGHAT and CDR2 FQNNGV. CDR3 length equals 16 residues. CDR3 residues: CASSSGSRIEDYGYTF. The CDR3 DNA reads as TGTGCCAGCAGCTCCGGGTCGAGGATCGAGGACTATGGCTACACCTTC.

The J gene is TRBJ2-7, the V gene TRBV29-1; D ambiguous. V lost 7 bases, J lost 2 bases, and 9 bases lay in between. The CDR3 runs to 11 residues. CDR1 and CDR2 (germline): SQVTM, ANQGSEA. The CDR3 nucleotides read TGCAGCGGGAAAGAAACCTACGAGCAGTACTTC. It translates to CSGKETYEQYF.

The chain joins TRBV27 to TRBJ1-1; 7 bases are shared with TRBD1. Looked up from germline, CDR1 is MNHEY and CDR2 is SMNVEV (reference sequence). V shed 6 bases and J 6 bases; nucleotides not matched to a gene: 7. The CDR3 spans 13 residues. CDR3 region: CASRNTGAPEAFF. DNA of the CDR3: TGTGCCAGCAGAAACACAGGGGCTCCTGAAGCTTTCTTT.

This clonotype occurred a few times. V usage is TRBV19 and J usage is TRBJ1-1; the D is unclear. Germline CDR1 reads LNHDA; CDR2 reads SQIVND (reference sequence). V was shortened by 3 bases and J by 3 bases, with 8 bases between the two germline ends. The CDR3 contains 13 residues. This CDR3 reads CASSILRDTEAFF. The CDR3 DNA reads as TGTGCCAGTAGTATTCTCAGAGACACTGAAGCTTTCTTT.

This clonotype came up a few times. The chain couples TRBV9 to TRBJ2-5, with 9 bases aligning to TRBD2. CDR1 and CDR2 (germline): SGDLS, YYNGEE. The CDR3 extends over 16 amino acids. Trimming removed 6 bases from V and 4 bases from J; junction bases left unmatched: 13. The DNA for the CDR3 is TGTGCCAGCACCCCAGCGGGGGGCATGGTTGGAGAGACCCAGTACTTC. Translation: CASTPAGGMVGETQYF.

This clonotype showed up just a few times. The J gene is TRBJ2-5, the V gene TRBV20-1, with 8 nucleotides matching TRBD1. The CDR3 runs 16 residues. Germline V gene sequence: CDR1 DFQATT, CDR2 SNEGSKA (reference sequence). The junction had 15 bases not matched to a gene; V was cut back by 4 bases and J by 5 bases. The CDR3 sequence is CSAIVRDRRVLETQYF. CDR3 bases: TGCAGTGCTATCGTACGGGACAGGAGAGTTTTGGAGACCCAGTACTTC.

This clonotype has ten or more counts. The chain links TRBV30 to TRBJ1-1; 7 bases map to TRBD1. CDR1 and CDR2 (germline): GTSNPN, SVGIG (reference sequence). The CDR3 has 13 amino acids. The V segment lost 2 bases and the J segment 5 bases; nucleotides outside the gene matches: 5. The chain's CDR3 is CAWSRQGVTEAFF. CDR3 nucleotide sequence: TGTGCCTGGAGTAGACAGGGTGTGACTGAAGCTTTCTTT. Full variable domain (outside the CDR3, taken from reference TRBV30 and TRBJ1-1): SQTIHQWPATLVQPVGSPLSLECTVEGTSNPNLYWYRQAAGRGLQLLFYSVGIGQISSEVPQNLSASRPQDRQFILSSKKLLLSDSGFYLCAWSRQGVTEAFFGQGTRLTVV.

This clonotype was recorded a few times. A single base separates this from a much larger clone, so it may be a read error. The genes are TRBV6-1 and TRBJ1-2; D not resolved. There are 12 residues in the CDR3. Per germline, CDR1 MNHNS and CDR2 SASEGT. In nucleotides, the CDR3 is TGTGTCAGCAGAATGGGAACATATGGCTACACCTTC. It translates to CVSRMGTYGYTF.

This clonotype was counted ten times or more. The rearrangement joins TRBV12-3 or TRBV12-4 to TRBJ2-7, with a possible D match to TRBD1 (6 bases). CDR3 length equals 15 residues. Between the trimmed V and J ends, which lost 6 bases and 0 bases, there was a span of 15 bases. CDR3 sequence (DNA): TGTGCCAGCAGCTACACAGGGAATCCCTCCTACGAGCAGTACTTC. It encodes CASSYTGNPSYEQYF.

This clonotype was observed a few times. The J gene is TRBJ1-4, the V gene TRBV30, with a weak D call TRBD1 (5 bases). CDR3 length equals 15 residues. The V and J ends lost 5 bases and 0 bases respectively, with 13 bases between them. From germline, CDR1 is GTSNPN and CDR2 SVGIG (reference sequence). The CDR3, as DNA: TGTGCCTGGGAAGCCGACAGAGCAACTAATGAAAAACTGTTTTTT. Protein product: CAWEADRATNEKLFF. The variable domain in full, completed from reference TRBV30 and TRBJ1-4, reads SQTIHQWPATLVQPVGSPLSLECTVEGTSNPNLYWYRQAAGRGLQLLFYSVGIGQISSEVPQNLSASRPQDRQFILSSKKLLLSDSGFYLCAWEADRATNEKLFFGSGTQLSVL.

This clonotype was detected many times. This chain connects TRBV6-1 to TRBJ2-5, with D uncertain. Germline V gene sequence: CDR1 MNHNS, CDR2 SASEGT. V was trimmed by 5 bases and J by 3 bases, leaving 7 bases between them. CDR3 length: 12 residues. The CDR3 protein is CASSTWEETQYF. The DNA of the CDR3 is TGTGCCAGCAGTACATGGGAAGAGACCCAGTACTTC.

This clonotype was counted only a few times. CDR3 DNA: TGTGCCAGCAGTCCGGGACAGGGGGACAATGAGCAGTTCTTC. It yields the protein CASSPGQGDNEQFF. The chain is built from TRBV12-3 or TRBV12-4 and TRBJ2-1; 11 nucleotides line up with TRBD1. V gave up 5 bases and J gave up 5 bases; unmatched junction bases: 2. The CDR3 extends over 14 amino acids.

The CDR3 spells CASSWGTGDLYEQYF. The CDR3 DNA follows: TGTGCCAGCAGCTGGGGGACAGGGGATCTCTACGAGCAGTACTTC. The chain couples TRBV11-3 to TRBJ2-7; the match to TRBD1 covers 10 bases. The V gene end was trimmed by 4 bases and the J gene end by 3 bases; junction bases not matched to a gene: 6. CDR3 size: 15 residues. CDR1 and CDR2 (germline): SGHNT, YENEEA.

The V call is TRBV24-1, the J call TRBJ2-4, with 7 positions matching TRBD1. Germline assignment: CDR1 KGHDR and CDR2 SFDVKD. Trimming removed 11 bases from V and 5 bases from J; junction bases left unmatched: 5. The CDR3 is 12 residues long. CDR3 in amino acids: CAIRDSQNIQYF. The CDR3 DNA reads TGTGCCATACGGGACAGCCAAAACATTCAGTACTTC.

This clonotype has at least ten counts. The junction and the germline gene differ at one end; a read error may be behind it. CDR3 loop: CASSVGSQGTQYF. The DNA for the CDR3 is TGTGCCAGCAGCGTAGGGTCCCAAGGGACCCAGTACTTC. The rearrangement uses TRBV9 and TRBJ2-5; no clear D. This CDR3 is 13 amino acids long. Germline CDR1 reads SGDLS; CDR2 reads YYNGEE.

The J gene is TRBJ2-2, the V gene TRBV7-6, with D perhaps being TRBD1 or TRBD2 (5 bases each). In germline, CDR1 is SGHVS, CDR2 FNYEAQ. Between the trimmed V and J ends, which lost 4 bases and 4 bases, there was a span of 7 bases. This CDR3 comprises 13 residues. The CDR3 loop is CASSWGSTGELFF. The CDR3 nucleotides read TGTGCCAGCAGCTGGGGGAGCACCGGGGAGCTGTTTTTT.